This T cell receptor beta chain stems from a study of patients and donors after allogeneic stem cell transplantation. By sample fraction, this clonotype is medium-sized. Trimming took 2 bases from V and 3 from J, leaving 6 bases between them. Germline CDR1 MNHNY, CDR2 SVGAGI (reference sequence). This CDR3 contains 13 residues. TCRdb analysed the RT-PCR reads with MiXCR anew, one entry per CDR3 protein. The table shows about 950 distinct CDR3 sequences, with roughly 0.44% occurring only once. The TCR was taken from a human donor who was either an allogeneic HSCT recipient or a stem cell or donor lymphocyte infusion donor (not recorded which). It is not recorded whose cells these are; they may come from a transplant donor. The sequencing sample was made of blood, either unsorted or a sorted T cell fraction (not recorded which). This chain joins TRBV6-6 and TRBJ2-3, with D unresolved. The CDR3 DNA reads TGTGCCAGCAGTTACAGGGAAACAGATACGCAGTATTTT. Its translation: CASSYRETDTQYF.